This TCR beta chain was obtained from a study of T cells after yellow fever vaccination. Overall study context: Fractions with few cells were prepared using SMART-Seq v4 Ultra Low Input.

TCRdb used MiXCR to reprocess the 5' RACE reads, holding one entry per CDR3 protein. Of around 120,000 distinct CDR3 sequences in the sample, roughly 15% were seen once. Germline assignment: CDR1 LGHNA and CDR2 YSLEER. The CDR3 contains 15 residues. The V and J ends lost 0 bases and 2 bases respectively, with 10 bases between them. The rearrangement uses TRBV4-3 and TRBJ2-5, with D possibly matching TRBD2 (5 bases). This clonotype was sampled from a man younger than 35 who received the YFV17D yellow fever vaccine. This specimen consisted of CD8+ T cells sorted from PBMCs, obtained 5 days after the yellow fever booster vaccination. CDR3 in amino acids: CASSQDRDLQETQYF. Written as DNA, the CDR3 is TGCGCCAGCAGCCAAGACCGGGATCTACAAGAGACCCAGTACTTC.